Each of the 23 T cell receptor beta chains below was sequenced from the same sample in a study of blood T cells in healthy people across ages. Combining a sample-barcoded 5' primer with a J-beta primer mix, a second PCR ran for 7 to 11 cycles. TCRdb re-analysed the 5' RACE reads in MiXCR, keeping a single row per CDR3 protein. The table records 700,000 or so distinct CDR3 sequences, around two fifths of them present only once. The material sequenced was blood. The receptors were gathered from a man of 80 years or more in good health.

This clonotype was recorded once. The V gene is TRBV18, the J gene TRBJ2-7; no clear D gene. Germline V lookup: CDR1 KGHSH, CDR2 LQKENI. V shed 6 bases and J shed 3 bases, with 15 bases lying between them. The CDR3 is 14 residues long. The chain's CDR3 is CASSRAATNYEQYF. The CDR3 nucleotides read TGTGCCAGCTCCCGGGCGGCAACTAACTACGAGCAGTACTTC.

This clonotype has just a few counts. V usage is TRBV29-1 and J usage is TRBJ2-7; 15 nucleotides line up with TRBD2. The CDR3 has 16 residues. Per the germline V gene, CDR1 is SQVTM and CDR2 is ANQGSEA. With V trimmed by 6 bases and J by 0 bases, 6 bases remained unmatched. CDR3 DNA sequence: TGCAGCGTGACCGGGACTAGCGGGGGGAGCTCCTACGAGCAGTACTTC. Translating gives CSVTGTSGGSSYEQYF.

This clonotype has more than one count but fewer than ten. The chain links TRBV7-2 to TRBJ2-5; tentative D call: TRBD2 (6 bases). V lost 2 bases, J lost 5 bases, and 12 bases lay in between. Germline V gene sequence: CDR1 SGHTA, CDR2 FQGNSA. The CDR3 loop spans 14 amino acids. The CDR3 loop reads CASSLRWRGETQYF. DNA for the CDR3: TGTGCCAGCAGCTTACGGTGGAGGGGTGAGACCCAGTACTTC. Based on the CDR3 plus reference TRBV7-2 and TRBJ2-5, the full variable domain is GAGVSQSPSNKVTEKGKDVELRCDPISGHTALYWYRQSLGQGLEFLIYFQGNSAPDKSGLPSDRFSAERTGGSVSTLTIQRTQQEDSAVYLCASSLRWRGETQYFGPGTRLLVL.

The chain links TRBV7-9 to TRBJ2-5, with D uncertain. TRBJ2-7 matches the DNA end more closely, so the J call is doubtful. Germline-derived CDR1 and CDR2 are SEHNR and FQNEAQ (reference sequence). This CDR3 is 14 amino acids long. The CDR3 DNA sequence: TGTGCCAGCAGCTTGACGCAAGTAGACCGCGAGCAGTACTTC. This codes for CASSLTQVDREQYF.

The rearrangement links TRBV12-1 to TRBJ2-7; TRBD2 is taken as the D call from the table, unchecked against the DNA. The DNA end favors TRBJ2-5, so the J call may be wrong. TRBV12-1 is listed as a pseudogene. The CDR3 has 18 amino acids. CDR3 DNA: TGTGCCAGCAGCTTTCTTGAGGCCCTAGCGGGGGGCAGGAAGACCCAGTACTTC. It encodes CASSFLEALAGGRKTQYF.

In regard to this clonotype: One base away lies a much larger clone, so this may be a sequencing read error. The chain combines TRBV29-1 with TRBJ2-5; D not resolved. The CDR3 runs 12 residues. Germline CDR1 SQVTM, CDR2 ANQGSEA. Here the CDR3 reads CSVDSPQKTQYF. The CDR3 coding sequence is TGCAGCGTTGACTCGCCCCAAAAGACCCAGTACTTC.

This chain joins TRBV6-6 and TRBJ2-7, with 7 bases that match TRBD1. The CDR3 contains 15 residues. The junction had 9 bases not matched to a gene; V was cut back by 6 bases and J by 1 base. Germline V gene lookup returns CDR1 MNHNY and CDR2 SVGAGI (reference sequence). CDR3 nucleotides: TGTGCCAGCAGGTCGCAGGGGGACCCATCCTACGAGCAGTACTTC. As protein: CASRSQGDPSYEQYF.

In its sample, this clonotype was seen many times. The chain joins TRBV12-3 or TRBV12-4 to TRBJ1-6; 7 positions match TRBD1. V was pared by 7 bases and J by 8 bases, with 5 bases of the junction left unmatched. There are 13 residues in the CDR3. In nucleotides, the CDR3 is TGTGCCAGCACTGGACAGGAGCATTCACCCCTCCACTTT. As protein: CASTGQEHSPLHF.

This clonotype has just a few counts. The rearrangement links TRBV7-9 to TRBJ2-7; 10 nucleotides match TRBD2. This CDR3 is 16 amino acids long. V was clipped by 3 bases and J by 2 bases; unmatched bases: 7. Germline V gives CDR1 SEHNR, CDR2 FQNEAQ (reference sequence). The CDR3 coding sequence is TGTGCCAGCAGCTTTTTCACTAGCGGGATCCCCTACGAGCAGTACTTC. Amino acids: CASSFFTSGIPYEQYF.

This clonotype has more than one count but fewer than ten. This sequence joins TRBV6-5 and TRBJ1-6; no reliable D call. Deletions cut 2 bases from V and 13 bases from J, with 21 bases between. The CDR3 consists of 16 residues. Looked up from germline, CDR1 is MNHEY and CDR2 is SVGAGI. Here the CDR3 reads CASSYRQAGATLPLHF. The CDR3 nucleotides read TGTGCCAGCAGTTACCGTCAAGCAGGAGCGACTCTCCCCCTCCACTTT.

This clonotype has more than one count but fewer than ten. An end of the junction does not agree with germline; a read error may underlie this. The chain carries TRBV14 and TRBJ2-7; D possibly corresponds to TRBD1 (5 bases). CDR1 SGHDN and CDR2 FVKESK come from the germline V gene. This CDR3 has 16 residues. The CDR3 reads CASSQDKGLSSCEQYF. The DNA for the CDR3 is TGTGCCAGCAGCCAAGATAAGGGGCTAAGCTCCTGCGAGCAGTACTTC.

CDR3 coding DNA: TGTGCCAGCAGACAAGACGGTAACCCTAATTCACCCCTCCACTTT. Its translation is CASRQDGNPNSPLHF. The genes are TRBV27 and TRBJ1-6; D not resolved. This CDR3 is built from 15 residues. Germline CDR1 and CDR2: MNHEY and SMNVEV (reference sequence). The V gene lost 6 bases and the J gene lost 6 bases, with 15 bases spanning the gap.

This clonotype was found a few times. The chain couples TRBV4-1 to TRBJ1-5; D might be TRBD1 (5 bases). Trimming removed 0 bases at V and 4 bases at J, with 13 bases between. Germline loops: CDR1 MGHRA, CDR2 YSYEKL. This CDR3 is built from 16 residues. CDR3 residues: CASSQDLGGVNQPQHF. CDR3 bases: TGCGCCAGCAGCCAAGATCTGGGGGGGGTAAATCAGCCCCAGCATTTT.

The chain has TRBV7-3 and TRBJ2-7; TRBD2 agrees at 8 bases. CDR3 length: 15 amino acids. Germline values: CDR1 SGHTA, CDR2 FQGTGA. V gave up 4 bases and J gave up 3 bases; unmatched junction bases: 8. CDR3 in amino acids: CASSSNGGESYEQYF. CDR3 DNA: TGTGCCAGCAGCTCGAACGGGGGGGAGAGCTACGAGCAGTACTTC. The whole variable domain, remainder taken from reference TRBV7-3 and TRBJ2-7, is GAGVSQTPSNKVTEKGKYVELRCDPISGHTALYWYRQSLGQGPEFLIYFQGTGAADDSGLPNDRFFAVRPEGSVSTLKIQRTERGDSAVYLCASSSNGGESYEQYFGPGTRLTVT.

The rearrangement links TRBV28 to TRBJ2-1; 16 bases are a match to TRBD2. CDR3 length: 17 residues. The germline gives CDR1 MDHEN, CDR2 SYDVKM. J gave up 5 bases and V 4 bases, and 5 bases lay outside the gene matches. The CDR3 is CASSSPGLAGGDNEQFF. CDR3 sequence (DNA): TGTGCCAGCAGTTCTCCGGGACTAGCGGGAGGGGACAATGAGCAGTTCTTC.

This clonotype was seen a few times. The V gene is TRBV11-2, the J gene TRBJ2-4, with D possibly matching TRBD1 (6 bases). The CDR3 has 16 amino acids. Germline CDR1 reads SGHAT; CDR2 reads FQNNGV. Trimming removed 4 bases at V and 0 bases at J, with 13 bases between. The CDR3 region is CASSYNRALAKNIQYF. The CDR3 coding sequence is TGTGCCAGCAGCTACAACAGGGCACTAGCCAAAAACATTCAGTACTTC.

The CDR3, as DNA: TGCGCCAGCAGCCAAGATCCCCAGGGGGCGGGTGCAGATACGCAGTATTTT. Translated: CASSQDPQGAGADTQYF. This chain links TRBV4-1 with TRBJ2-3; 8 positions agree with TRBD1. CDR1 MGHRA and CDR2 YSYEKL come from the germline V gene. The CDR3 loop spans 17 amino acids. Trimming took 0 bases from V and 4 from J; bases not matched to a gene: 9.

In DNA form, the CDR3 reads TGCAGTGCTAAGCAGGGGTCTGGGGAAAAACTGTTTTTT. Residues: CSAKQGSGEKLFF. The chain combines TRBV20-1 with TRBJ1-4; a weak D match, TRBD1 (6 bases). This CDR3 contains 13 residues. From germline, CDR1 is DFQATT and CDR2 SNEGSKA (reference sequence). Deletions cut 4 bases from V and 8 bases from J, with 14 bases between.

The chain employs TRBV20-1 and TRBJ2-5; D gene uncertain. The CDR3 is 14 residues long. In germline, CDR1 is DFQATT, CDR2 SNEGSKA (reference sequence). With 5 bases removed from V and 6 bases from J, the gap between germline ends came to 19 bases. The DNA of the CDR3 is TGCAGTGCTGCCCGCTCGCGTCTGCAACAGACCCAGTACTTC. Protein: CSAARSRLQQTQYF.

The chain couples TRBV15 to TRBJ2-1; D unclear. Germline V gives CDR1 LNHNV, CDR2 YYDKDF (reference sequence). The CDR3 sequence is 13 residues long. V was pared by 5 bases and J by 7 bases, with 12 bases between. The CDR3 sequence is CATSSRRYNEQFF. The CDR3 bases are TGTGCCACCAGCTCGCGACGGTATAATGAGCAGTTCTTC.

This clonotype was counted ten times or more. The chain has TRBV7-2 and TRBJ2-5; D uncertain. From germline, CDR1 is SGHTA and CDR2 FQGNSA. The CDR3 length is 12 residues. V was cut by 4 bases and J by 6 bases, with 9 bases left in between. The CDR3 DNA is TGTGCCAGCAGCTCCCCCCACCAGACCCAGTACTTC. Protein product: CASSSPHQTQYF.

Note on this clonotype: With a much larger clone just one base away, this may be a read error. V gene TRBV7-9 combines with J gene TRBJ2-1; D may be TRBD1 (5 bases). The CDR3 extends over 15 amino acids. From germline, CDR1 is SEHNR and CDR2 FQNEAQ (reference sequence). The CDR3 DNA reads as TGTACCATCCCCTTGGGGCGGTCGACCTACAATGAGCAGTTCTTC. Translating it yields CTIPLGRSTYNEQFF. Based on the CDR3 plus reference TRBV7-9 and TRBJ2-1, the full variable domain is DTGVSQNPRHKITKRGQNVTFRCDPISEHNRLYWYRQTLGQGPEFLTYFQNEAQLEKSRLLSDRFSAERPKGSFSTLEIQRTEQGDSAMYLCTIPLGRSTYNEQFFGPGTRLTVL.

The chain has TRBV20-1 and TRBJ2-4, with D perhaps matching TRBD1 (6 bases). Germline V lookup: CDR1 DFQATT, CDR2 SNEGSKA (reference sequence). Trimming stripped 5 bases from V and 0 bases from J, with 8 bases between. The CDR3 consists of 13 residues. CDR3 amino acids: CSAGTTAKNIQYF. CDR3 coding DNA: TGCAGTGCTGGGACAACAGCCAAAAACATTCAGTACTTC.